These 32 T cell receptor beta chains were all obtained from the same sample, sequenced in a study of CD8 T cells in Susac syndrome. With random hexamers, reverse transcription was performed on roughly 0.5 to 1 ug of RNA. TCRdb called the immunoSEQ multiplex PCR reads again in MiXCR, with one record for every CDR3 protein. The sample holds about 22,000 distinct CDR3 sequences; around 94% are singletons and the top ten take approximately 0.3%. The sample comprised CD8+ T cells from PBMCs. The receptors come from a human donor in good health.

The chain employs TRBV29-1 and TRBJ2-3, with 7 positions matching TRBD2. CDR1 is SQVTM, CDR2 ANQGSEA, per germline. The V segment lost 5 bases and the J segment 6 bases; nucleotides outside the gene matches: 14. The CDR3 runs 15 residues. The CDR3 nucleotides are TGCAGCGTTACCCGAGACCAAGCGGGGTTCGATACGCAGTATTTT. It specifies CSVTRDQAGFDTQYF.

The chain employs TRBV5-5 and TRBJ1-1; no firm D call. Germline loops: CDR1 SGHKS, CDR2 YYEKEE (reference sequence). V was cut by 0 bases and J by 7 bases, with 7 bases left in between. This CDR3 is built from 12 residues. The CDR3 region is CASSLGTVEAFF. The CDR3 region has the DNA TGTGCCAGCAGCTTGGGAACCGTTGAAGCTTTCTTT.

The chain is built from TRBV5-6 and TRBJ1-3; no definite D call. Trimming took 0 bases from V and 0 from J, leaving 7 bases between them. This CDR3 comprises 15 residues. The germline gives CDR1 SGHDT, CDR2 YYEEEE. CDR3: CASSLGPNSGNTIYF. In nucleotides, the CDR3 is TGTGCCAGCAGCTTGGGGCCGAACTCTGGAAACACCATATATTTT.

The V call is TRBV27, the J call TRBJ2-7, with D perhaps TRBD1 or TRBD2 (6 bases each). Germline CDR1 MNHEY, CDR2 SMNVEV (reference sequence). The CDR3 is 12 amino acids. Deletions cut 6 bases from V and 5 bases from J, with 11 bases between. CDR3 protein: CASRTGADEQYF. The CDR3 nucleotides read TGTGCCAGCAGAACGGGGGCTGACGAGCAGTACTTC.

The CDR3 sequence: CSATDREGTDTQYF. CDR3 bases: TGCAGTGCCACGGACAGGGAAGGAACAGATACGCAGTATTTT. This sequence joins TRBV20-1 and TRBJ2-3, with 8 bases identical to TRBD1. The CDR3 runs 14 residues. Germline CDR1 and CDR2: DFQATT and SNEGSKA (reference sequence). The V segment lost 6 bases and the J segment 3 bases; nucleotides outside the gene matches: 8.

The rearrangement joins TRBV12-3 or TRBV12-4 to TRBJ2-1, with TRBD2 matching 8 bases. The CDR3 spans 16 residues. The ends lost 3 bases at V and 7 bases at J; junction bases unmatched: 11. CDR3: CASSFLAGGPSNEQFF. CDR3 in DNA: TGTGCCAGCAGTTTTCTCGCGGGGGGCCCTTCGAATGAGCAGTTCTTC.

With regard to this clonotype: The junction shows a germline mismatch at one end, possibly a read error. V usage is TRBV13 and J usage is TRBJ1-5; D perhaps matches TRBD1 (5 bases). The CDR3 sequence is 16 residues long. Germline-derived CDR1 and CDR2 are PRHDT and FYEKMQ (reference sequence). The CDR3 loop is CASSLGQGALGQAQHF. CDR3 nucleotide sequence: TGTGCCAGCAGCTTAGGCCAGGGAGCCCTCGGTCAGGCCCAGCATTTT. The full variable domain, its missing parts supplied by reference TRBV13 and TRBJ1-5, is AAGVIQSPRHLIKEKRETATLKCYPIPRHDTVYWYQQGPGQDPQFLISFYEKMQSDKGSIPDRFSAQQFSDYHSELNMSSLELGDSALYFCASSLGQGALGQAQHFGDGTRLSIL.

Here the CDR3 DNA reads TGTGCCAGCAGCTTAGCCCGGACAGGAAATCCGGTCGAGCAGTACTTC. Translated: CASSLARTGNPVEQYF. The chain carries TRBV7-9 and TRBJ2-7; 7 nucleotides match TRBD1. Trimming took 0 bases from V and 6 from J; bases not matched to a gene: 11. This CDR3 is 16 amino acids long. The V gene's germline CDR1 is SEHNR and CDR2 FQNEAQ (reference sequence).

The chain uses TRBV6-2 or TRBV6-3 and TRBJ2-5, with TRBD2 identical over 9 bases. V shed 2 bases and J 4 bases; nucleotides not matched to a gene: 2. The CDR3 is 14 amino acids. From germline, CDR1 is MNHEY and CDR2 SVGEGT. The CDR3 region has the DNA TGTGCCAGCAGTTACGGGACTAGCTCAGAGACCCAGTACTTC. It codes for CASSYGTSSETQYF.

CDR3 DNA: TGTGCCAGCAGTTCCTACGTTAGGGTAGGCGCCAGCTCTGGAAACACCATATATTTT. This codes for CASSSYVRVGASSGNTIYF. This rearrangement joins TRBV12-3 or TRBV12-4 to TRBJ1-3; D gene unclear. V was pared by 4 bases and J by 0 bases, with 22 bases between. The CDR3 loop spans 19 amino acids.

V and J are TRBV5-1 and TRBJ2-3, with D perhaps being TRBD1 or TRBD2 (6 bases each). In germline, CDR1 is SGHRS, CDR2 YFSETQ. Trimming stripped 4 bases from V and 0 bases from J, with 18 bases between. The CDR3 spans 17 residues. The CDR3: CASSPGAGGRSTDTQYF. The CDR3 nucleotides are TGCGCCAGCAGCCCGGGGGCCGGGGGCAGGAGCACAGATACGCAGTATTTT.

The chain links TRBV19 to TRBJ1-2; D gene unclear. Trimming shortened V by 5 bases and J by 6 bases, and 7 bases separated the two germline ends. Germline assignment: CDR1 LNHDA and CDR2 SQIVND (reference sequence). This CDR3 contains 11 residues. CDR3 sequence (DNA): TGTGCCAGTAGTGGACCACATGGCTACACCTTC. Residues: CASSGPHGYTF. The variable domain in full, with the rest retrieved from reference TRBV19 and TRBJ1-2, is DGGITQSPKYLFRKEGQNVTLSCEQNLNHDAMYWYRQDPGQGLRLIYYSQIVNDFQKGDIAEGYSVSREKKESFPLTVTSAQKNPTAFYLCASSGPHGYTFGSGTRLTVV.

In DNA form, the CDR3 reads TGTGCCAGCACCCTAAGTACTAGCCCAGAGACAGATACGCAGTATTTT. Protein: CASTLSTSPETDTQYF. V is TRBV4-2 and J is TRBJ2-3; a possible D gene is TRBD2 (6 bases). CDR3 size: 16 residues. V shed 7 bases and J shed 3 bases, with 20 bases lying between them. Germline V CDR1 and CDR2: LGHNA, YNFKEQ.

The chain uses TRBV6-2 or TRBV6-3 and TRBJ2-7, with D maybe TRBD2 (5 bases). From germline, CDR1 is MNHEY and CDR2 SVGEGT. With 2 bases removed from V and 5 bases from J, the gap between germline ends came to 10 bases. The CDR3 sequence is 13 residues long. Here the CDR3 reads CASSYERSNEQYF. The CDR3 DNA is TGTGCCAGCAGTTACGAGCGGAGCAACGAGCAGTACTTC.

V gene TRBV4-2 combines with J gene TRBJ2-7; D gene uncertain. V was pared by 0 bases and J by 5 bases, with 17 bases between. Germline lookup yields CDR1 LGHNA and CDR2 YNFKEQ. This CDR3 has 16 amino acids. The CDR3 DNA reads TGTGCCAGCAGCCAAGATTACCCAAGGGAAGCCGACGAGCAGTACTTC. It is translated as CASSQDYPREADEQYF.

The chain links TRBV5-1 to TRBJ2-7; weak D call: TRBD1 (5 bases). Trimming pared 2 bases from V and 0 bases from J, leaving 6 bases between. Germline V gene lookup returns CDR1 SGHRS and CDR2 YFSETQ. This CDR3 is 13 amino acids long. CDR3: CASSFGHSYEQYF. The DNA for the CDR3 is TGCGCCAGCAGCTTTGGACACTCCTACGAGCAGTACTTC.

J is TRBJ2-2 and V is TRBV29-1; 11 bases line up with TRBD1. Germline V gene lookup returns CDR1 SQVTM and CDR2 ANQGSEA. This CDR3 has 15 amino acids. J was trimmed by 3 bases and V by 6 bases; bases with no gene match: 6. The CDR3 reads CSVHGQGADTGELFF. In DNA form, the CDR3 reads TGCAGCGTCCACGGACAGGGGGCAGACACCGGGGAGCTGTTTTTT.

This clonotype has more than one count but fewer than ten. One end of the junction does not line up with germline, which may come from a read error. The chain joins TRBV25-1 to TRBJ1-2, with D possibly being TRBD1 (6 bases). The CDR3 covers 14 residues. The germline V gene encodes CDR1 MGHDK and CDR2 SYGVNS. This CDR3 reads CASSELNRVDGYTF. CDR3 bases: TGTGCCAGTAGTGAATTAAACAGGGTGGATGGCTACACCTTC.

This clonotype has only one observation. J is TRBJ2-7 and V is TRBV7-9; 11 bases line up with TRBD1. CDR3 length: 15 residues. Germline CDR1 is SEHNR and CDR2 is FQNEAQ (reference sequence). V lost 5 bases to trimming and J lost 2 bases; unmatched junction nucleotides: 5. In DNA, the CDR3 is TGTGCCAGCAGCCCACGGACAGGGGGCCCCTACGAGCAGTACTTC. As protein: CASSPRTGGPYEQYF.

The chain is built from TRBV4-3 and TRBJ2-1, with a tentative D call TRBD2 (5 bases). Germline CDR1 reads LGHNA; CDR2 reads YSLEER. V was cut by 1 base and J by 4 bases, with 14 bases left in between. The CDR3 runs 16 residues. The CDR3 sequence: CASSQGAGGSYNEQFF. The CDR3 DNA is TGCGCCAGCAGCCAAGGGGCAGGAGGCTCTTACAATGAGCAGTTCTTC.

CDR3 DNA: TGTGCCAGCAGCTTGGCCCTCAGGGGTAAGGCCTACAATGAGCAGTTCTTC. Amino acid sequence: CASSLALRGKAYNEQFF. The rearrangement uses TRBV5-6 and TRBJ2-1; TRBD1 is a possible D gene (6 bases). From germline, CDR1 is SGHDT and CDR2 YYEEEE. The CDR3 spans 17 residues. V dropped 0 bases and J dropped 2 bases, with 15 bases sitting between them.

This chain uses TRBV6-1 with TRBJ2-1; tentatively, D is TRBD2 (5 bases). V was clipped by 5 bases and J by 9 bases, with 11 bases between them. The CDR3 runs to 12 residues. Looked up from germline, CDR1 is MNHNS and CDR2 is SASEGT. CDR3: CASSPTRAEQFF. For the CDR3, the DNA is TGTGCCAGCAGTCCTACTAGGGCTGAGCAGTTCTTC.

As DNA, the CDR3 is TGTGCCAGCAGCTGGGGGGCGGGGCGTACCTACAATGAGCAGTTCTTC. Residues: CASSWGAGRTYNEQFF. V and J are TRBV5-5 and TRBJ2-1; either TRBD1 or TRBD2 may fit D (6 bases each). CDR3 length: 16 residues. CDR1 and CDR2 from the germline V gene are SGHKS and YYEKEE (reference sequence). With 3 bases removed from V and 2 bases from J, the gap between germline ends came to 15 bases.

The chain combines TRBV7-9 with TRBJ2-7; 10 bases are shared with TRBD2. Trimming cost V 2 bases and J 0 bases; bases outside gene matches: 4. The CDR3 extends over 16 amino acids. CDR1 and CDR2 (germline): SEHNR, FQNEAQ (reference sequence). The CDR3 sequence: CASSLRTSGSSYEQYF. DNA for the CDR3: TGTGCCAGCAGCTTAAGGACTAGCGGAAGCTCCTACGAGCAGTACTTC.

This clonotype occurred a few times. This rearrangement joins TRBV4-3 to TRBJ2-7; TRBD1 aligns across 9 bases. The CDR3 totals 16 residues. Trimming removed 1 base from V and 6 bases from J; junction bases left unmatched: 10. Germline V lookup: CDR1 LGHNA, CDR2 YSLEER. CDR3 in DNA: TGCGCCAGCAGCCAAGGGTGGGCCGGGACAGGGCCCGAGCAGTACTTC. It is translated as CASSQGWAGTGPEQYF.

This clonotype was detected only once. The chain has TRBV7-6 and TRBJ2-1, with TRBD1 identical over 9 bases. CDR1 is SGHVS, CDR2 FNYEAQ, per germline. The CDR3 has 16 residues. V lost 4 bases to trimming and J lost 10 bases; unmatched junction nucleotides: 14. The DNA for the CDR3 is TGTGCCAGCAGCTCGTCCCCCGGGACAGGGCTCCGGGAGCAGTTCTTC. This gives the protein CASSSSPGTGLREQFF.

The chain carries TRBV2 and TRBJ2-5, with D uncertain. CDR1 and CDR2 (germline): SNHLY, FYNNEI. The V end was cut by 2 bases, the J end by 1 base, with 11 bases between. CDR3 length equals 15 residues. The chain's CDR3 is CASSEYGNAQETQYF. The CDR3 nucleotides read TGTGCCAGCAGTGAATATGGCAACGCCCAAGAGACCCAGTACTTC.

V and J are TRBV7-9 and TRBJ1-4; 8 bases agree with TRBD1. The CDR3 consists of 14 residues. After removal of 4 bases from V and 8 bases from J, the junction contained 6 bases not matched to a gene. Looked up from germline, CDR1 is SEHNR and CDR2 is FQNEAQ (reference sequence). CDR3 region: CASSSSYRGEKLFF. The CDR3 DNA reads as TGTGCCAGCAGCTCCTCGTACAGGGGGGAAAAACTGTTTTTT.

V is TRBV9 and J is TRBJ2-1; no clear D gene. Germline V gene sequence: CDR1 SGDLS, CDR2 YYNGEE. The germline V and J ends were trimmed by 3 bases and 0 bases, with 10 bases remaining between them. This CDR3 comprises 15 residues. The CDR3, as DNA: TGTGCCAGCAGCGGACACCAAAGCTCCTACAATGAGCAGTTCTTC. Translating gives CASSGHQSSYNEQFF.

The chain is built from TRBV5-1 and TRBJ2-1, with D possibly TRBD1 on 6 matching bases. Germline-derived CDR1 and CDR2 are SGHRS and YFSETQ. V was pared by 4 bases and J by 9 bases, with 14 bases between. CDR3 length: 13 amino acids. CDR3 sequence: CASSLRTEIEQFF. In DNA form, the CDR3 reads TGCGCCAGCAGCCTGAGGACAGAGATTGAGCAGTTCTTC.

The chain links TRBV3-1 to TRBJ2-7; 7 nucleotides align to TRBD1. The CDR3 contains 15 residues. J gave up 4 bases and V 4 bases, and 10 bases lay outside the gene matches. Germline assignment: CDR1 LGHDT and CDR2 YNNKEL (reference sequence). CDR3 nucleotides: TGTGCCAGCAGCCTCAACAGGGGTGCCAGGTACGAGCAGTACTTC. Translating gives CASSLNRGARYEQYF.

The chain employs TRBV6-5 and TRBJ2-2; 7 bases map to TRBD1. The ends lost 5 bases at V and 4 bases at J; junction bases unmatched: 4. The CDR3 totals 14 residues. Germline V gives CDR1 MNHEY, CDR2 SVGAGI. The CDR3 DNA reads TGTGCCAGCAGTACTGGACAGGCCACCGGGGAGCTGTTTTTT. It is translated as CASSTGQATGELFF.